The TCR beta chain described here comes from a study of breast tumors, draining lymph nodes, adjacent tissues (dated by TCRdb to the mid-2010s). Turning to the overall study: In breast cancer patients, the study compared the TCR beta repertoires of tumor, adjacent nontumor tissue and axillary lymph nodes. The study was designed to assess the relationships and possible T-cell exchange between tumor, surrounding tissue and draining lymph node repertoires in human breast cancer. What the work shows at the level of the full study, not this receptor alone: T-cell repertoire diversity in tumors was found to be lower than in lymph nodes but higher than in nontumor tissue, and preferential V and J gene usage was observed. The data were considered consistent with most tumor T cells being derived from the lymph node and subsequently expanding within tumor tissue. Rather than being directly demonstrated, the conclusion that tumor T cells originate in lymph nodes was presented as consistent with a hypothesis. The similarity between tumor and nontumor tissue repertoires was significantly greater in luminal-like breast cancer than in basal-like breast cancer.

TCRdb records Illumina HiSeq 2000 as the sequencer. TCR beta chain libraries were generated by multiplex PCR amplification. High-throughput sequencing was used to analyze the amplified TCR beta chain products. TCRdb reanalyzed the raw reads on its own, using fastp at Q25 for trimming and MiXCR for clone calling, and kept in-frame beta chains. Entries are consolidated by CDR3 protein sequence, retaining the most common genes and DNA. In all, the sample holds 200,000 to 300,000 distinct CDR3 sequences, and 30% to 35% of those were seen once. Clones ranked in the top ten supply around 1.1% of the sample. Lymph node samples were obtained from the axillary draining lymph nodes of breast cancer patients. As to this clonotype: Its specific antigen is unknown. No much larger clone exists at a distance of one base, and base qualities are not known.

CDR1 and CDR2 are drawn from the germline V gene: MRHNA, SNTAGT. The CDR3 runs 17 amino acids, cysteine and phenylalanine included. Only the CDR3 DNA is retained, 51 bases long and in frame from the first base. V trim: 1 base; J trim: 7 bases; unmatched bases: 16. The chain links TRBV6-4 with TRBJ2-7; 7 junctional bases match TRBD2. Specimen: axillary lymph node tissue. This clonotype was sampled from a female donor with breast cancer. Some clones in this sample may be carry-over from other donors' samples. The CDR3 region has the sequence CASSDWGDWREYREQYF. In nucleotide form, the sequence is TGTGCCAGCAGTGACTGGGGGGACTGGCGGGAGTATCGGGAGCAGTACTTC.